The source of this TCR beta chain is a study of blood T cell repertoires in COVID-19. Overall study: Whether acute or convalescent, the COVID-19 samples came from the United States, Italy and Spain. Sample material is recorded as cDNA or gDNA derived from T cells, B-cell-depleted T cells, or PBMCs.

Deletions cut 4 bases from V and 3 bases from J, with 17 bases between. From germline, CDR1 is SGHDT and CDR2 YYEEEE. The CDR3 is 15 amino acids. In the study's own analysis: From reference gene primer amplification, estimates of nucleated cell counts were derived. The repertoire was sequenced with immunoSEQ multiplex PCR; TCRdb's copy has only in-frame clones and lacks some. The V and J calls and clone size were taken over from that table, and D and trimming were inferred from the DNA. The top ten hold 0.95% to 1.5% of the sample, which has 350,000 to 450,000 clones, roughly 90% seen once. This clonotype originated in a man aged 35-49 years with acute or convalescent COVID-19. Sample: peripheral blood. This sequence joins TRBV5-6 and TRBJ2-7; possibly TRBD2 for D (6 bases). In DNA, the CDR3 is TGTGCCAGCAGCCCGCCGTTATGGCGGGACTACGAGCAGTACTTC. It yields the protein CASSPPLWRDYEQYF.